This T cell receptor (beta chain) was retrieved from a study of vaccination and CD4 T cells after COVID-19. Treatment given: roughly 10-day PBMC culture with coronavirus spike peptide pools or control peptides (ViraFEST assay). Germline CDR1 is MNHNS and CDR2 is SASEGT. V was clipped by 2 bases and J by 10 bases; unmatched bases: 8. This CDR3 has 15 amino acids. Cultured CD4+ T cell DNA was sequenced using the Oncomine TCR Beta short-read assay. MiXCR was run by TCRdb on the PCR reads, yielding one entry per CDR3 protein. This table has 20,000 to 25,000 distinct CDR3 sequences, roughly 45% appearing once. Turning to this clonotype: Antigen unknown.

The chain recombines TRBV6-1 with TRBJ1-6; 7 bases are shared with TRBD1. The receptor's source is a human donor who had recovered from COVID-19. The sample was CD4+ T cells from blood, cultured in vitro. In nucleotides, the CDR3 is TGTGCCAGCAGTGAAAACAGGGGAGGAAGCTCACCCCTCCACTTT. The encoded protein is CASSENRGGSSPLHF.